The 12 T cell receptor beta chains given below trace back to one sample, sequenced in a study of blood T cell repertoires in COVID-19. TCRdb's copy holds only in-frame clones and misses some; the assay was immunoSEQ multiplex PCR. The sample has 180,000 or so clones; roughly 85% are singletons. Material: peripheral blood. These receptors were collected from a man in his sixties with acute or convalescent COVID-19.

The J gene is TRBJ2-7, the V gene TRBV6-6, with 7 bases fitting TRBD2. Germline loops: CDR1 MNHNY, CDR2 SVGAGI (reference sequence). Losses at the gene ends were 0 bases for V and 5 bases for J; bases not matched to a gene: 10. This CDR3 spans 16 amino acids. The CDR3 DNA is TGTGCCAGCAGTTACTCTGGCGGGAGCAACGTCAACGAGCAGTACTTC. Translated, it gives CASSYSGGSNVNEQYF.

V usage is TRBV12-3 or TRBV12-4 and J usage is TRBJ2-5; no reliable D call. The CDR3 extends over 11 amino acids. V was clipped by 7 bases and J by 5 bases, with 8 bases between them. The CDR3 reads CASTSAETQYF. DNA for the CDR3: TGTGCCAGCACCTCCGCGGAGACCCAGTACTTC.

This chain connects TRBV27 to TRBJ2-1; 8 bases line up with TRBD2. The CDR3 covers 15 residues. The V gene end was trimmed by 3 bases and the J gene end by 7 bases; junction bases not matched to a gene: 8. CDR1 is MNHEY and CDR2 is SMNVEV in the germline V gene (reference sequence). The CDR3 sequence is CASSFSGGKLNEQFF. The CDR3 DNA sequence: TGTGCCAGCAGTTTTTCGGGGGGGAAATTGAATGAGCAGTTCTTC.

V gene TRBV25-1 combines with J gene TRBJ1-1; possibly TRBD1 for D (5 bases). CDR1 MGHDK and CDR2 SYGVNS come from the germline V gene. V was pared by 1 base and J by 7 bases, with 16 bases between. This CDR3 spans 15 amino acids. The chain's CDR3 is CASSEFRWGLGEAFF. The DNA for the CDR3 is TGTGCCAGCAGTGAATTCCGTTGGGGACTTGGTGAAGCTTTCTTT.

The rearrangement uses TRBV4-3 and TRBJ2-1; 7 bases agree with TRBD2. The trim removed 1 base at V and 6 bases at J, leaving 12 bases unmatched. The CDR3 sequence is 17 residues long. The germline V gene encodes CDR1 LGHNA and CDR2 YSLEER. The CDR3 region is CASSQVFRGGSGNEQFF. CDR3 sequence (DNA): TGCGCCAGCAGCCAAGTTTTCCGGGGCGGGAGCGGCAATGAGCAGTTCTTC.

V is TRBV6-5 and J is TRBJ1-1; no clear D gene. This CDR3 is built from 13 residues. Germline lookup yields CDR1 MNHEY and CDR2 SVGAGI. The V and J ends lost 0 bases and 7 bases respectively, with 9 bases between them. CDR3 nucleotides: TGTGCCAGCAGTTACTCCCGGGAGTATGAAGCTTTCTTT. The encoded protein is CASSYSREYEAFF.

The chain recombines TRBV18 with TRBJ2-1; D gene unclear. CDR1 is KGHSH, CDR2 LQKENI, per germline. The CDR3 contains 15 residues. V lost 2 bases to trimming and J lost 6 bases, with 14 bases between them. The CDR3 here is CASSPGQIMVNEQFF. In nucleotides, the CDR3 is TGTGCCAGCTCACCAGGGCAGATCATGGTCAATGAGCAGTTCTTC.

This chain joins TRBV4-2 and TRBJ2-3, with TRBD2 matching over 7 bases. The CDR3 runs to 20 residues. V trimming: 0 bases; J trimming: 1 base; junction bases outside the gene matches: 16. Germline lookup yields CDR1 LGHNA and CDR2 YNFKEQ. The DNA for the CDR3 is TGTGCCAGCAGCCAAGATATAAAGGGCGGGAGACTTGGCGGCACAGATACGCAGTATTTT. Its protein product is CASSQDIKGGRLGGTDTQYF.

J is TRBJ1-6 and V is TRBV12-3 or TRBV12-4, with no clear D. Deletions cut 9 bases from V and 6 bases from J, with 12 bases between. CDR3 length: 13 residues. DNA for the CDR3: TGTGCCAGTACGGACGGAGGTAATTCACCCCTCCACTTT. Protein product: CASTDGGNSPLHF.

J is TRBJ2-2 and V is TRBV5-1; TRBD1 aligns across 7 bases. The junction had 6 bases not matched to a gene; V was cut back by 4 bases and J by 3 bases. The CDR3 is 15 residues long. Germline loops: CDR1 SGHRS, CDR2 YFSETQ. CDR3 sequence: CASSSDRADTGELFF. The CDR3 DNA follows: TGCGCCAGCAGCAGCGACAGGGCGGACACCGGGGAGCTGTTTTTT.

V gene TRBV6-5 combines with J gene TRBJ2-1; TRBD2 agrees at 9 bases. The CDR3 extends over 14 amino acids. Germline CDR1 reads MNHEY; CDR2 reads SVGAGI. V shed 7 bases and J 7 bases; nucleotides not matched to a gene: 8. The CDR3 sequence is CASNPMAGGNEQFF. CDR3 coding DNA: TGTGCCAGCAACCCCATGGCGGGAGGGAATGAGCAGTTCTTC.

This chain uses TRBV15 with TRBJ2-1; 11 bases fit TRBD2. This CDR3 has 15 residues. CDR1 and CDR2 from the germline V gene are LNHNV and YYDKDF (reference sequence). The junction had 3 bases not matched to a gene; V was cut back by 5 bases and J by 3 bases. In nucleotides, the CDR3 is TGTGCCACCAGCTCCGGGACTAGCGGCTACAATGAGCAGTTCTTC. Amino acids: CATSSGTSGYNEQFF.